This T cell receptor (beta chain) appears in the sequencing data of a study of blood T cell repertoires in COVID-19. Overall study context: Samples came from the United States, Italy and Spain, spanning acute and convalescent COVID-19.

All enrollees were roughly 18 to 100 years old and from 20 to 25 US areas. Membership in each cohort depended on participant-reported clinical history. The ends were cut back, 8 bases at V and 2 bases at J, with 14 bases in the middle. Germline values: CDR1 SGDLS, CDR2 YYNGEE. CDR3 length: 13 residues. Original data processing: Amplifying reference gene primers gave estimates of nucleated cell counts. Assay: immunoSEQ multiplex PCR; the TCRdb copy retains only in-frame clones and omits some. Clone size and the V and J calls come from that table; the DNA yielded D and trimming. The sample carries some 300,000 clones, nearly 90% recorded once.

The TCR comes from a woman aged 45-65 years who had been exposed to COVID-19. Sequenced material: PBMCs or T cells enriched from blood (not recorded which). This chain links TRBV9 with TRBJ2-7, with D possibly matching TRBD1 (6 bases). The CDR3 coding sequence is TGTGCCAGTCAGGAGACAGGAGCCTACGAGCAGTACTTC. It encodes CASQETGAYEQYF.